A single TCR beta chain is shown here with its context. The antigen this receptor binds is unknown. No base-level quality is on record; no much larger clone is a single base apart. The entry originates in a study of long-term antiretroviral therapy in people with HIV (dated by TCRdb to the early 2020s). Study-level background: The earliest samples were collected about a decade before the 2015 WHO recommendation for immediate ART, when ART was typically delayed until CD4 counts fell. No cross-contamination during QIAcube processing was seen in test extractions of a monoclonal T-cell line run alongside 33 polyclonal samples. Of the roughly 30 participants with HIV, ten to eleven were female. A total of roughly 200 cryopreserved PBMC samples were contributed to the cohort by 30 adults with confirmed HIV infection, with samples collected serially over a mean of approximately six years (range 1-12). A retrospective serial study tested whether changes in peripheral blood TRB repertoire composition and diversity were associated with ART initiation and durable HIV suppression.

The immunoSEQ hsTCRB v3.0 assay was used at survey level resolution to sequence the TRB variable region. A depth of roughly 35,000-55,000 T-cell genomes per sample was targeted for TRB sequencing. Pooled TRB libraries were sequenced on an Illumina MiSeq with a v3 150-cycle kit. In the original analysis: Repertoire analysis was performed in R inside a reproducible Nextflow workflow that covered QC, data transformation and analysis. LymphoSeq2, an R package for AIRR-Seq data exploration, was used to implement custom analyses. A handful of samples that produced fewer than 5000 total TRB sequences were removed, so 190 or so HIV repertoires were analyzed. Among the roughly 200 retained HIV repertoires, about 57 were collected before ART initiation and some 130 were collected after ART initiation. Each repertoire was downsampled to 5000 TRB nucleotide sequences, and summary statistics were averaged across 100 downsampling iterations. Only TRB sequences with CDR3 regions of at least seven amino acids were retained for analysis. Two measures captured diversity: a Shannon entropy-derived clonality score and the Gini coefficient. In repertoire networks, the top 5000 CDR3 amino acid sequences were linked whenever an edit distance of one separated two sequences. For TRB CDR3 amino acid sequences, GLIPH2 was used to predict antigen specificity groups and MHC restriction. To flag known CMV, EBV, HIV or tissue antigen associations, CDR3 amino acid sequences were matched against VDJdb and McPAS-TCR. Pre-ART, post-ART and control groups were compared with Wilcoxon signed-rank tests and Holm-Bonferroni correction. TCRdb took this table from immuneACCESS and kept in-frame rearrangements with V and J called. Such tables lack part of the clones; where checked against another copy, unresolved V genes explain under half of the gap, and the rest is unexplained. V and J calls and clone size follow that table, whereas D and trimming were derived from the DNA. Within this sample are about 18,000 clones, with around 80% of them counted one time only. Clones ranked in the top ten supply more than 7.5% of the sample.

The research as a whole found: CDR3 length ranges in HIV repertoires were narrower than in controls, and network structure suggested an antigen-experienced repertoire with only a slight naive shift after ART. The samples span the years 2004 to 2017, and the ART regimens used may be less effective than current regimens. Starting ART was linked to a significant rise in TRB diversity, yet even with long-term ART the diversity remained significantly lower than in transplant donor controls. Expanded TRB clones identified before ART initiation dominated the repertoire across all time points, though the dominance fluctuated and decreased in many PLHIV after ART. No data were available on ART adherence, viral resistance or therapy changes, limiting inferences about post-ART repertoire changes. Owing to limited PBMC availability, only the TCR beta chain was sequenced, without alpha chain pairing. Unsorted PBMC were profiled instead of sorted CD4+ and CD8+ T cells because pre-ART samples had limited cell numbers.

Participants were included only if at least one PBMC sample before ART initiation and at least two post-ART samples were available. Every participant with HIV received treatment in the United States of America. Before DNA extraction, cryopreserved samples of roughly 0.95-10 million PBMC were thawed and washed. At the time of the earliest PBMC sample, participants with HIV were aged between roughly 20 and 55 years. Each participant contributed PBMC samples from 1-4 timepoints before ART initiation and 2-8 timepoints after ART initiation, with a median of 7 samples. For every participant, serial HIV viral load, CD4+ T-cell count, ART history and demographic data were obtained. Using a Qiagen kit on a QIAcube, genomic DNA was extracted from unsorted PBMC, with samples processed in batches of 12. The specimen was unsorted PBMCs, collected at the start of antiretroviral therapy, before treatment. The clonotype comes from a woman aged 40-49 years with HIV.

The sequenced DNA: TGTGCCAGCAGCTTAGCTTCTGACACCTCGGTCTATGGCTACACCTTC. Its translation is CASSLASDTSVYGYTF. The chain joins TRBV7-9 to TRBJ1-2; the D gene lacks a confident call. Per the germline V gene (reference sequence), SEHNR is the CDR1 and FQNEAQ is the CDR2. The junction carries 15 bases between V and J, which are trimmed by 0 bases and 4 bases respectively. The CDR3 holds 16 amino acids from the cysteine to the phenylalanine. This entry keeps only the CDR3 DNA: 48 bases, framed from base 1.